These T cell receptor beta chains were read from a single sample in a study of T-cell reconstitution after alpha-beta-depleted transplantation in children. Each CDR3 protein is one row after TCRdb ran MiXCR on the PCR reads. This sample has about 980,000 distinct CDR3 sequences, with about 29% found just once. The material was PBMCs, mostly from graft donor cells, obtained 360 days after TCRalphabeta/CD19-depleted stem cell transplant. The receptors stem from a boy under two years old who had a stem cell transplant for SCID, so the T cells may come from the graft donor. Both conserved end residues are part of each CDR3. D genes are given only for firm matches. Clone size is given for some rows only: seen once, a few or many times, or a class if the clone is expanded.

j_call: TRBJ2-7; d_call: -; v_call: TRBV12-3/TRBV12-4; clone_size: few; cdr3_length: 13; cdr3_aa: CASSFTPGDEQYF; cdr3_nt: TGTGCCAGCAGTTTTACCCCCGGGGACGAGCAGTACTTC
j_call: TRBJ2-3; d_call: TRBD2; v_call: TRBV5-1; clone_size: few; cdr3_length: 18; cdr3_aa: CASSYPLPSSGVYDTQYF; cdr3_nt: TGCGCCAGCAGCTACCCCCTACCCTCTAGCGGGGTGTATGATACGCAGTATTTT
j_call: TRBJ2-5; d_call: -; v_call: TRBV10-3; clone_size: -; cdr3_length: 13; cdr3_aa: CAISERTLETQYF; cdr3_nt: TGTGCCATCAGTGAGCGCACCCTCGAGACCCAGTACTTC
j_call: TRBJ1-2; d_call: -; v_call: TRBV27; clone_size: -; cdr3_length: 15; cdr3_aa: CASSFKPFGSYGYTF; cdr3_nt: TGTGCCAGCAGTTTTAAACCCTTTGGAAGCTATGGCTACACCTTC
j_call: TRBJ2-5; d_call: TRBD2; v_call: TRBV4-1; clone_size: few; cdr3_length: 17; cdr3_aa: CASSLGLAGGQEETQYF; cdr3_nt: TGCGCCAGCAGCCTTGGACTAGCGGGGGGCCAAGAAGAGACCCAGTACTTC
j_call: TRBJ2-5; d_call: -; v_call: TRBV10-3; clone_size: -; cdr3_length: 14; cdr3_aa: CAIAGTPTQETQYF; cdr3_nt: TGTGCCATCGCTGGGACACCAACCCAAGAGACCCAGTACTTC
j_call: TRBJ1-2; d_call: TRBD1; v_call: TRBV14; clone_size: -; cdr3_length: 14; cdr3_aa: CASSGQGWGYGYTF; cdr3_nt: TGTGCCAGCTCCGGACAGGGATGGGGCTATGGCTACACCTTC
j_call: TRBJ1-5; d_call: -; v_call: TRBV15; clone_size: few; cdr3_length: 12; cdr3_aa: CATDDGVQPQHF; cdr3_nt: TGTGCCACCGATGACGGGGTCCAGCCCCAGCATTTT
j_call: TRBJ2-5; d_call: -; v_call: TRBV9; clone_size: -; cdr3_length: 14; cdr3_aa: CASSRDRNQETQYF; cdr3_nt: TGTGCCAGCAGCCGAGACAGGAACCAAGAGACCCAGTACTTC
j_call: TRBJ2-7; d_call: TRBD1; v_call: TRBV10-3; clone_size: few; cdr3_length: 15; cdr3_aa: CAITDGQGISYEQYF; cdr3_nt: TGTGCCATCACCGACGGACAGGGAATATCCTACGAGCAGTACTTC
j_call: TRBJ1-4; d_call: -; v_call: TRBV5-1; clone_size: few; cdr3_length: 15; cdr3_aa: CASSSYRANNEKLFF; cdr3_nt: TGCGCCAGCAGCTCCTACAGGGCCAATAATGAAAAACTGTTTTTT
j_call: TRBJ2-3; d_call: -; v_call: TRBV5-1; clone_size: few; cdr3_length: 14; cdr3_aa: CASSPFLDADTQYF; cdr3_nt: TGCGCCAGCAGCCCATTTCTAGATGCAGATACGCAGTATTTT
j_call: TRBJ2-4; d_call: TRBD2; v_call: TRBV15; clone_size: -; cdr3_length: 16; cdr3_aa: CATSREAGGAKNIQYF; cdr3_nt: TGTGCCACCAGCAGAGAAGCGGGGGGAGCCAAAAACATTCAGTACTTC
j_call: TRBJ1-2; d_call: TRBD1; v_call: TRBV7-2; clone_size: few; cdr3_length: 15; cdr3_aa: CASSWGFRGADGYTF; cdr3_nt: TGTGCCAGCAGCTGGGGGTTCAGGGGGGCTGATGGCTACACCTTC
j_call: TRBJ2-1; d_call: TRBD2; v_call: TRBV5-1; clone_size: once; cdr3_length: 16; cdr3_aa: CASSLASGGLAYEQFF; cdr3_nt: TGCGCCAGCAGCTTGGCTAGCGGGGGCCTCGCCTATGAGCAGTTCTTC
j_call: TRBJ2-7; d_call: -; v_call: TRBV24-1; clone_size: -; cdr3_length: 13; cdr3_aa: CATSAAGDIEQYF; cdr3_nt: TGTGCCACCTCCGCCGCAGGGGACATAGAGCAGTACTTC
j_call: TRBJ2-7; d_call: -; v_call: TRBV20-1; clone_size: -; cdr3_length: 10; cdr3_aa: CSARAYEQYF; cdr3_nt: TGCAGTGCTAGAGCCTACGAGCAGTACTTC
j_call: TRBJ2-1; d_call: TRBD2; v_call: TRBV18; clone_size: -; cdr3_length: 19; cdr3_aa: CASSPLGLAGGTPYNEQFF; cdr3_nt: TGTGCCAGCTCCCCGTTGGGACTAGCGGGGGGGACCCCCTACAATGAGCAGTTCTTC
j_call: TRBJ2-5; d_call: TRBD1; v_call: TRBV20-1; clone_size: few; cdr3_length: 15; cdr3_aa: CSATRTGSSEETQYF; cdr3_nt: TGCAGTGCTACCCGGACAGGGTCCTCTGAAGAGACCCAGTACTTC
j_call: TRBJ2-1; d_call: -; v_call: TRBV12-3/TRBV12-4; clone_size: -; cdr3_length: 12; cdr3_aa: CASSPGWREQFF; cdr3_nt: TGTGCCAGCAGTCCAGGGTGGCGTGAGCAGTTCTTC
j_call: TRBJ2-1; d_call: TRBD2; v_call: TRBV9; clone_size: -; cdr3_length: 15; cdr3_aa: CASSDGLAVRDEQFF; cdr3_nt: TGTGCCAGCAGCGACGGACTAGCGGTACGCGATGAGCAGTTCTTC
j_call: TRBJ1-6; d_call: TRBD1; v_call: TRBV7-8; clone_size: -; cdr3_length: 15; cdr3_aa: CASSLSAGGNSPLHF; cdr3_nt: TGTGCCAGCAGCTTAAGCGCAGGGGGAAATTCACCCCTCCACTTT
j_call: TRBJ2-7; d_call: -; v_call: TRBV7-9; clone_size: -; cdr3_length: 16; cdr3_aa: CASSFVGPRIPYEQYF; cdr3_nt: TGTGCCAGCAGCTTCGTAGGTCCAAGGATTCCCTACGAGCAGTACTTC
j_call: TRBJ2-5; d_call: -; v_call: TRBV11-2; clone_size: once; cdr3_length: 20; cdr3_aa: CASSLVRGAVGSGEQETQYF; cdr3_nt: TGTGCCAGCAGCTTAGTTAGAGGCGCAGTCGGCAGCGGAGAGCAAGAGACCCAGTACTTC
j_call: TRBJ2-3; d_call: TRBD1; v_call: TRBV11-2; clone_size: -; cdr3_length: 15; cdr3_aa: CASSSGQARTDTQYF; cdr3_nt: TGTGCCAGCAGCTCGGGACAGGCTCGCACAGATACGCAGTATTTT
j_call: TRBJ2-5; d_call: TRBD1; v_call: TRBV7-6; clone_size: few; cdr3_length: 13; cdr3_aa: CASSQGQGETQYF; cdr3_nt: TGTGCCAGCAGCCAGGGACAGGGAGAGACCCAGTACTTC
j_call: TRBJ1-2; d_call: TRBD1; v_call: TRBV4-1; clone_size: -; cdr3_length: 20; cdr3_aa: CASSQEISDRGAAWRYGYTF; cdr3_nt: TGCGCCAGCAGCCAAGAGATTAGCGACAGGGGGGCCGCCTGGCGCTATGGCTACACCTTC
j_call: TRBJ1-2; d_call: -; v_call: TRBV12-3/TRBV12-4; clone_size: -; cdr3_length: 16; cdr3_aa: CASGPGTPIWFHGYTF; cdr3_nt: TGTGCCAGCGGCCCCGGGACACCCATCTGGTTCCATGGCTACACCTTC
j_call: TRBJ2-7; d_call: TRBD1; v_call: TRBV2; clone_size: few; cdr3_length: 14; cdr3_aa: CAGTGQGPKDEQYF; cdr3_nt: TGTGCCGGAACCGGACAGGGACCGAAGGACGAGCAGTACTTC
j_call: TRBJ2-7; d_call: -; v_call: TRBV12-3/TRBV12-4; clone_size: many; cdr3_length: 16; cdr3_aa: CASSFGLRVPTYEQYF; cdr3_nt: TGTGCCAGCAGTTTTGGCTTGCGGGTTCCAACCTACGAGCAGTACTTC
j_call: TRBJ2-5; d_call: TRBD1; v_call: TRBV7-2; clone_size: few; cdr3_length: 17; cdr3_aa: CASSFTGTGYRGETQYF; cdr3_nt: TGTGCCAGCAGCTTTACCGGGACAGGGTATAGGGGAGAGACCCAGTACTTC
j_call: TRBJ1-1; d_call: -; v_call: TRBV7-9; clone_size: few; cdr3_length: 12; cdr3_aa: CATGCADTEAFF; cdr3_nt: TGTGCCACCGGGTGCGCGGACACTGAAGCTTTCTTT
j_call: TRBJ2-7; d_call: -; v_call: TRBV12-3/TRBV12-4; clone_size: few; cdr3_length: 15; cdr3_aa: CASSLTGRRDYEQYF; cdr3_nt: TGTGCCAGCAGTCTGACAGGGAGGAGGGACTACGAGCAGTACTTC
j_call: TRBJ1-1; d_call: -; v_call: TRBV6-1; clone_size: -; cdr3_length: 16; cdr3_aa: CASSKRWGERNTEAFF; cdr3_nt: TGTGCCAGCAGCAAAAGGTGGGGAGAGCGGAACACTGAAGCTTTCTTT
j_call: TRBJ2-3; d_call: TRBD2; v_call: TRBV5-1; clone_size: -; cdr3_length: 16; cdr3_aa: CASSFPDWGRADTQYF; cdr3_nt: TGCGCCAGCAGCTTCCCTGATTGGGGGAGGGCAGATACGCAGTATTTT
j_call: TRBJ2-7; d_call: TRBD2; v_call: TRBV4-2; clone_size: once; cdr3_length: 19; cdr3_aa: CASSPMGLLGGGTKYEQYF; cdr3_nt: TGTGCCAGCAGCCCAATGGGCCTTCTTGGCGGGGGAACTAAGTACGAGCAGTACTTC
j_call: TRBJ2-7; d_call: -; v_call: TRBV9; clone_size: -; cdr3_length: 12; cdr3_aa: CASSVGGHEQYF; cdr3_nt: TGTGCCAGCAGCGTAGGGGGCCACGAGCAGTACTTC
j_call: TRBJ2-6; d_call: -; v_call: TRBV12-3/TRBV12-4; clone_size: -; cdr3_length: 17; cdr3_aa: CASSPRAASSGANVLTF; cdr3_nt: TGTGCCAGCAGTCCAAGGGCCGCTAGCTCTGGGGCCAACGTCCTGACTTTC
j_call: TRBJ1-1; d_call: TRBD1; v_call: TRBV18; clone_size: -; cdr3_length: 18; cdr3_aa: CASSPRQGTGGALTEAFF; cdr3_nt: TGTGCCAGCTCACCACGACAGGGGACAGGCGGGGCTCTCACTGAAGCTTTCTTT
j_call: TRBJ2-2; d_call: TRBD1; v_call: TRBV12-3/TRBV12-4; clone_size: many; cdr3_length: 17; cdr3_aa: CASSPRIGTGNTGELFF; cdr3_nt: TGTGCCAGCAGTCCCAGAATAGGGACAGGGAACACCGGGGAGCTGTTTTTT
j_call: TRBJ2-5; d_call: TRBD1; v_call: TRBV10-3; clone_size: few; cdr3_length: 15; cdr3_aa: CATGQGVLIQETQYF; cdr3_nt: TGTGCCACCGGACAGGGCGTATTGATACAAGAGACCCAGTACTTC
j_call: TRBJ2-5; d_call: -; v_call: TRBV7-2; clone_size: -; cdr3_length: 13; cdr3_aa: CASSLREVETQYF; cdr3_nt: TGTGCCAGCAGCTTACGAGAGGTTGAGACCCAGTACTTC